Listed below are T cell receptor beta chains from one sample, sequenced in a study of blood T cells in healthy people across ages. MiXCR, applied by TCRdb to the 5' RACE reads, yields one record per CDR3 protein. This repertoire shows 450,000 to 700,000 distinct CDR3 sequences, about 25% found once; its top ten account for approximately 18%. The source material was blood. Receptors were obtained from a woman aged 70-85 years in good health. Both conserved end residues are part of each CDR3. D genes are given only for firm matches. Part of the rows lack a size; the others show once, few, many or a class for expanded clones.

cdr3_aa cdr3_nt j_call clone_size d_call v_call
CASSLVGQARISYNSPLHF TGTGCCAGCAGCCTAGTGGGGCAGGCACGAATCTCCTATAATTCACCCCTCCACTTT TRBJ1-6 . . TRBV7-2
CATSRRQGNAPDTQYF TGTGCCACCAGCAGAAGGCAGGGGAACGCACCTGATACGCAGTATTTT TRBJ2-3 . . TRBV15
CASSLMTGGQSPLHF TGTGCCAGCAGCCTGATGACAGGGGGACAATCACCCCTCCACTTT TRBJ1-6 few TRBD1 TRBV7-2
CASSQEGGRSEKLFF TGCGCCAGCAGCCAAGAAGGGGGAAGATCAGAAAAACTGTTTTTT TRBJ1-4 . . TRBV4-3
CAISESGGLQETQYF TGTGCCATCAGTGAGTCGGGGGGGCTCCAAGAGACCCAGTACTTC TRBJ2-5 . . TRBV10-3
CSARAGATNEKLFF TGCAGTGCTAGAGCGGGGGCAACTAATGAAAAACTGTTTTTT TRBJ1-4 few . TRBV20-1
CSARGDRGTYEQYF TGCAGTGCTAGGGGGGACAGGGGGACGTACGAGCAGTACTTC TRBJ2-7 . TRBD1 TRBV20-1
CASTGTTYGYTF TGTGCCAGCACCGGGACAACGTATGGCTACACCTTC TRBJ1-2 few . TRBV6-1
CASSPSSGGVIAKNIQYF TGTGCCAGCTCCCCAAGTAGCGGGGGGGTAATAGCCAAAAACATTCAGTACTTC TRBJ2-4 few TRBD2 TRBV28
CASSQSFRSEQFF TGCGCCAGCAGCCAATCTTTTAGGAGTGAGCAGTTCTTC TRBJ2-1 . . TRBV4-3
CASSQDGDLPGETQYF TGCGCCAGCAGCCAAGATGGGGACCTCCCAGGGGAGACCCAGTACTTC TRBJ2-5 . . TRBV4-1
CASSLTVYNEQYF TGTGCCAGCAGTTTAACCGTTTACAACGAGCAGTACTTC TRBJ2-7 . . TRBV12-3/TRBV12-4
CASSLSGRRGNYGYTF TGTGCCAGCAGCCTATCGGGGAGACGGGGTAACTATGGCTACACCTTC TRBJ1-2 once . TRBV7-2
CASNTGANVLTF TGTGCCAGCAATACTGGGGCCAACGTCCTGACTTTC TRBJ2-6 few . TRBV6-6
CASSKSATGSTGELFF TGCGCCAGCAGCAAATCAGCGACAGGGAGTACCGGGGAGCTGTTTTTT TRBJ2-2 once TRBD1 TRBV5-1
CASSFLTSGEGTQYF TGTGCCAGCAGCTTCCTGACTAGCGGGGAAGGGACCCAGTACTTC TRBJ2-5 . TRBD2 TRBV7-2
CASAPSGSGGGETQYF TGTGCCAGCGCCCCCTCCGGTAGCGGGGGTGGAGAGACCCAGTACTTC TRBJ2-5 few TRBD2 TRBV9
CASSVETGFYNEQFF TGTGCCAGCAGCGTAGAAACGGGCTTTTACAATGAGCAGTTCTTC TRBJ2-1 once . TRBV9
CASSRGKISSYNEQFF TGTGCCAGCAGCCGGGGAAAAATTAGCTCCTACAATGAGCAGTTCTTC TRBJ2-1 . . TRBV6-2/TRBV6-3
CASSREQGAGSPLHF TGCGCCAGCAGCCGCGAACAGGGGGCTGGGTCACCCCTCCACTTT TRBJ1-6 few TRBD1 TRBV4-1
CASSLGGVGGQETQYF TGCGCCAGCAGCTTGGGGGGCGTAGGGGGCCAAGAGACCCAGTACTTC TRBJ2-5 few . TRBV5-1
CASSELAGGNEQFF TGTGCCAGCAGTGAACTAGCGGGGGGCAATGAGCAGTTCTTC TRBJ2-1 few TRBD2 TRBV6-1
CASSSGGGETQYF TGTGCCAGCAGTTCTGGTGGGGGAGAGACCCAGTACTTC TRBJ2-5 many . TRBV5-1
CASSSRDRVAYEQYF TGTGCCAGCAGTTCCCGGGACAGGGTGGCCTACGAGCAGTACTTC TRBJ2-7 . TRBD1 TRBV28
CAWSVSSGDGYTF TGTGCCTGGAGTGTATCATCGGGGGATGGCTACACCTTC TRBJ1-2 . . TRBV30
CASSKGTGKMNTEAFF TGTGCCAGCAGCAAGGGAACAGGGAAGATGAACACTGAAGCTTTCTTT TRBJ1-1 few . TRBV21-1
CSVGFQGGTEAFF TGCAGTGTAGGCTTCCAGGGAGGCACTGAAGCTTTCTTT TRBJ1-1 . . TRBV20-1
CSATGRGLYNVQFF TGCAGTGCTACTGGAAGGGGCCTGTACAATGTGCAGTTCTTC TRBJ2-1 few . TRBV20-1
CASWSIRSAGNQPQHF TGTGCCAGCTGGAGTATCCGTTCGGCGGGCAATCAGCCCCAGCATTTT TRBJ1-5 . . TRBV6-2/TRBV6-3
CASSSTSGGTEAFF TGTGCCAGCAGCTCTACATCAGGGGGCACTGAAGCTTTCTTT TRBJ1-1 few TRBD1 TRBV7-2
CASGPGTGDEKLFF TGTGCTAGTGGCCCCGGGACAGGGGATGAAAAACTGTTTTTT TRBJ1-4 . TRBD1 TRBV12-5
CASSLAVVQETQYF TGCGCCAGCAGCTTGGCAGTTGTTCAAGAGACCCAGTACTTC TRBJ2-5 . . TRBV5-1
CSVEEGGEETQYF TGCAGCGTTGAAGAGGGAGGGGAAGAGACCCAGTACTTC TRBJ2-5 . TRBD2 TRBV29-1
CASSGGQTDYGYTF TGTGCCAGCAGTGGCGGACAGACGGACTATGGCTACACCTTC TRBJ1-2 . . TRBV2
CSARRGNTGELFF TGCAGTGCTCGACGAGGGAACACCGGGGAGCTGTTTTTT TRBJ2-2 few . TRBV20-1
CSVGTGVDYGYTF TGCAGCGTTGGGACAGGAGTTGACTATGGCTACACCTTC TRBJ1-2 . TRBD1 TRBV29-1
CASSQISGQPQHF TGTGCCAGCAGTCAGATATCAGGCCAGCCCCAGCATTTT TRBJ1-5 many . TRBV6-5
CASSLSGGPEGTQYF TGTGCCAGCAGCCTTAGCGGGGGCCCCGAGGGAACGCAGTATTTT TRBJ2-3 . TRBD2 TRBV7-2
CASSDTGQPYGYTF TGTGCCAGCAGCGATACGGGACAGCCTTATGGCTACACCTTC TRBJ1-2 few TRBD1 TRBV4-2
CASSPNPGSYNEQFF TGTGCCAGCAGCCCTAATCCGGGCTCCTACAATGAGCAGTTCTTC TRBJ2-1 few . TRBV7-3
CASSHGGEGVRYF TGTGCTAGCAGTCATGGCGGGGAGGGGGTGAGATACTTC TRBJ2-4 . . TRBV25-1
CASSTGTTSPLHF TGTGCCAGCTCAACTGGGACAACTTCACCCCTCCACTTT TRBJ1-6 few . TRBV18
CASSTGQASTDTQYF TGTGCCAGCAGTACGGGACAGGCGTCCACAGATACGCAGTATTTT TRBJ2-3 . TRBD1 TRBV6-4
CSVEIGGTGRQETQYF TGCAGCGTTGAAATTGGCGGGACAGGACGACAAGAGACCCAGTACTTC TRBJ2-5 few TRBD1 TRBV29-1
CASTEILAANEQFF TGTGCCAGCACCGAAATACTAGCCGCAAATGAGCAGTTCTTC TRBJ2-1 . . TRBV7-2
CASSLQPGVDYGYTF TGCGCCAGCAGCTTGCAGCCCGGGGTCGACTATGGCTACACCTTC TRBJ1-2 . . TRBV5-1
CASSLGQGVEKLFF TGTGCTAGCAGCTTAGGACAGGGGGTTGAAAAACTGTTTTTT TRBJ1-4 many TRBD1 TRBV7-7
CASSSPSGGTYQETQYF TGCGCCAGCAGCTCCCCTAGCGGGGGGACGTACCAAGAGACCCAGTACTTC TRBJ2-5 few TRBD2 TRBV5-1